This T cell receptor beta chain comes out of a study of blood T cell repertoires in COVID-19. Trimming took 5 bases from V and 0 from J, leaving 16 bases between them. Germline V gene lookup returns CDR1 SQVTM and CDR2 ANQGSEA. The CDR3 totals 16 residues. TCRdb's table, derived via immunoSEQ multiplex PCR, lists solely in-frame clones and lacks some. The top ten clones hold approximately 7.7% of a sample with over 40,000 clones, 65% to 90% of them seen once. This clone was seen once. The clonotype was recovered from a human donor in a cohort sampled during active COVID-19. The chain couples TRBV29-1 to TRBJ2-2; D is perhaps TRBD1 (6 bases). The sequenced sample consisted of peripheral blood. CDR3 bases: TGCAGCGTTCCTCACCCCTACAGGGCGAACACCGGGGAGCTGTTTTTT. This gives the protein CSVPHPYRANTGELFF.